The TCR beta chain under discussion was sequenced for a study of T cells of healthy individuals. This clonotype has only a few counts. In TCRdb, the 5' RACE reads were re-called with MiXCR into one record per CDR3 protein. In the table there are 55,000 to 65,000 distinct CDR3 sequences, roughly 17% of which are singletons. Germline CDR1 and CDR2: SGHDT and YYEEEE. Trimming shortened V by 0 bases and J by 4 bases, and 14 bases separated the two germline ends. The CDR3 covers 16 residues. This receptor was obtained from a human donor in good health. The chain employs TRBV5-6 and TRBJ1-5, with D unresolved. The CDR3 region has the DNA TGTGCCAGCAGCTTGGAGGCCGCGCAACCTAATCAGCCCCAGCATTTT. Its translation: CASSLEAAQPNQPQHF.